This TCR beta chain was recorded in a study of identical twins. TCRdb reprocessed the 5' RACE reads with MiXCR, giving one entry per CDR3 protein. The repertoire has a few hundred thousand distinct CDR3 sequences, about 8.9% of them found once; the top ten carry roughly 2%. This CDR3 spans 13 amino acids. The germline CDR1 and CDR2 sequences are ENHRY and SYGVKD. Trimming stripped 5 bases from V and 3 bases from J, with 8 bases between. Regarding the study as a whole: Monozygotic twins shared more out-of-frame TCR alpha than recombination models predicted.

A note on this clonotype: What it recognizes is unknown.

This same sample was also part of a study on yellow fever vaccine responses in identical twins.

The chain couples TRBV10-3 to TRBJ2-1, with a tentative D call TRBD2 (5 bases). Sequenced material: memory (CD45RO+) T cells sorted from blood. The receptor comes from a woman between 18 and 30 years old in good health. The CDR3 loop is CAISWESYNEQFF. The CDR3 nucleotides are TGTGCCATCAGTTGGGAGAGCTACAATGAGCAGTTCTTC.